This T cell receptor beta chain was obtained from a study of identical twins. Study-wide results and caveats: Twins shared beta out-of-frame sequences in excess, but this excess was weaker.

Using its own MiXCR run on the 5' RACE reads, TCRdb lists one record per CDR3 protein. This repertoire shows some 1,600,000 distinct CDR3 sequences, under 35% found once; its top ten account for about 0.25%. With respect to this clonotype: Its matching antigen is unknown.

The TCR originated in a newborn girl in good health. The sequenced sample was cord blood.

The CDR3 reads CASSSRPVPLAHDTQYF. CDR3 DNA: TGTGCCAGCAGCTCTAGGCCGGTGCCACTTGCACACGATACGCAGTATTTT. The gene calls are TRBV11-2 and TRBJ2-3; unclear D gene. Germline V lookup: CDR1 SGHAT, CDR2 FQNNGV. V was pared by 4 bases and J by 6 bases, with 23 bases between. The CDR3 extends over 17 amino acids.